This TCR beta chain was observed in a study of blood T cells in healthy people across ages (dated by TCRdb to 2015 to 2017). Context from the whole study: In model experiments, template switching captured about one uniquely barcoded TCR beta cDNA molecule for every two T cells. To track age-related changes in TCR beta repertoire diversity, the study relied on deep sequencing normalized with unique cDNA molecular identifiers. The donors were split into four age groups: young (average 16 years), middle-aged (39), aged (about 56) and long-lived (over 75). To avoid experimental bias, donors of different ages were spread randomly across the sequencing lanes. For two donors (one aged 18 to 30 and one aged 80 or older), the study analyzed two additional independent replicas of 1 million unique cDNA reads from the same blood draw.

The library was generated by 5' RACE. Data came from an Illumina HiSeq 2500. A second roughly 7 to 11 cycle PCR used a sample-barcoded 5' primer and a J-beta primer mix. A template-switch 5' adaptor carrying 12 random nucleotides introduced a unique molecular identifier onto each TCR beta cDNA molecule. Each sample yielded at least 2.5 million CDR3-containing paired-end reads. First-strand cDNA synthesis was performed from all RNA using the Mint cDNA synthesis kit, with priming by a TRBC-specific oligonucleotide. Following uracil-DNA glycosylase treatment, all cDNA underwent a first 18-cycle PCR with the universal primers M1SS and BC2_uni_R. The published analysis was carried out like this. For normalization, 1 million high-quality reads were randomly selected from each sample, with every read carrying a distinct molecular identifier. Instead of being binned into consensus sequences, reads that shared molecular identifiers were thrown out. CDR3 identification, clonotype clustering and error correction used MiTCR with a Q25 quality threshold and the strictest error-elimination algorithm. A nonparametric unseen species model using Euler transformation provided a lower-bound estimate of total TCR beta diversity. The raw public data were reprocessed by TCRdb itself: fastp quality trimming at Q25, MiXCR clonotype calling, in-frame beta chains only. Every distinct CDR3 protein forms one entry, paired with its most common genes and DNA. TCRdb, rather than the study authors, made the V and J calls. The sample contains fewer than 1.5 million distinct CDR3 sequences, roughly 40% of them found a single time. Less than 8% of the sample goes to the ten largest clones.

Systemically healthy Caucasian individuals from Russia, 39 in total and aged about 6 to 95 years, were included as donors. Each donor gave about 11 milliliters of peripheral blood, drawn into EDTA-treated Vacutainer tubes. Ficoll-Paque density-gradient centrifugation was used to isolate PBMCs, with at least 6.5 million per sample. Trizol reagent was used to extract total RNA from the PBMCs, yielding at least 6 micrograms per sample. For every donor, an aliquot of PBMCs went through flow cytometry to measure the percentages of naive CD45RAhigh/CD27high T cells. V loses 2 bases at its end and J loses 7 bases; junction bases beyond the gene matches: 5. CDR1 and CDR2 were assigned from the germline V gene as SGHTA and FQGTGA. The CDR3, cysteine through phenylalanine, is 14 amino acids long. The DNA shown is the 42-base CDR3, in frame from base 1. On this clonotype: Its antigen is still unknown. No base quality information exists; no much larger clone differs at one position.

The paper's findings and limits, for the study overall: Because the CMV infection status of the donors was unknown, age-related changes in expanded clonotypes may potentially have been confounded. Conclusive comparison of naive and antigen-experienced compartments was prevented by the profiling of bulk unsorted PBMCs. Compared with the aged group, the long-lived group had more naive CD4+ T cells, fewer expanded clones and increased TCR diversity, a pattern suggesting age selection. There was a strong correlation between observed TCR beta diversity and the percentage of naive T cells measured by flow cytometry. As age increased, observed TCR beta diversity per million T cells dropped in a roughly linear way, and a significant reduction was already evident by age 40. Estimates of total diversity based on one million sequenced T cells were regarded as lower bounds and as underestimates.

The receptor comes from a woman between 18 and 29 years old in good health. The sequenced sample consisted of blood. The chain uses TRBV7-3 and TRBJ2-1, with 7 bases in between that match TRBD1. The CDR3 here reads CASSLDRVVNEQFF. The nucleotides read TGTGCCAGCAGCTTAGACAGGGTCGTTAATGAGCAGTTCTTC. Reference TRBV7-3 and TRBJ2-1 proteins supply the regions before and after the CDR3; the full variable domain is: GAGVSQTPSNKVTEKGKYVELRCDPISGHTALYWYRQSLGQGPEFLIYFQGTGAADDSGLPNDRFFAVRPEGSVSTLKIQRTERGDSAVYLCASSLDRVVNEQFFGPGTRLTVL.